These 17 T cell receptor beta chains share one sample of origin, sequenced in a study of blood T cell repertoires in COVID-19. Repertoires were generated with immunoSEQ multiplex PCR, while TCRdb's copy carries only in-frame clones and drops some. This sample yields approximately 66,000 clones, of which around 84% are seen a single time; 5.5% to 7% belongs to the top ten. Sequences were obtained from peripheral blood. The source is a man aged 45 to 65 with active COVID-19.

This chain joins TRBV7-2 and TRBJ2-2; 11 nucleotides match TRBD2. Looked up from germline, CDR1 is SGHTA and CDR2 is FQGNSA. The CDR3 length is 14 residues. Trimming cost V 5 bases and J 4 bases; bases outside gene matches: 0. CDR3 sequence reads: CASSGLAGTGELFF. CDR3 bases: TGTGCCAGCAGCGGACTAGCGGGCACCGGGGAGCTGTTTTTT.

J is TRBJ1-2 and V is TRBV19, with D possibly TRBD1 on 6 matching bases. Germline V gene lookup returns CDR1 LNHDA and CDR2 SQIVND (reference sequence). The CDR3 has 16 residues. V dropped 3 bases and J dropped 4 bases, with 18 bases sitting between them. CDR3 sequence reads: CASSMQQGFVGYGYTF. The CDR3 DNA sequence: TGTGCCAGTAGTATGCAGCAGGGGTTCGTGGGCTATGGCTACACCTTC.

The chain joins TRBV7-9 to TRBJ1-1; D unresolved. The germline V gene has CDR1 SEHNR and CDR2 FQNEAQ (reference sequence). V lost 1 base and J 6 bases, leaving 12 bases between the germline ends. The CDR3 sequence is 14 residues long. CDR3 nucleotides: TGTGCCAGCAGCTTAGGACCCCGGGGATCTGAAGCTTTCTTT. It encodes CASSLGPRGSEAFF. Full variable domain (missing parts from reference TRBV7-9 and TRBJ1-1): DTGVSQNPRHKITKRGQNVTFRCDPISEHNRLYWYRQTLGQGPEFLTYFQNEAQLEKSRLLSDRFSAERPKGSFSTLEIQRTEQGDSAMYLCASSLGPRGSEAFFGQGTRLTVV.

This chain joins TRBV9 and TRBJ1-2, with a possible D match to TRBD1 (6 bases). The CDR3 runs 16 residues. Trimming shortened V by 4 bases and J by 5 bases, and 21 bases separated the two germline ends. Germline V CDR1 and CDR2: SGDLS, YYNGEE. Written as DNA, the CDR3 is TGTGCCAGCAGCCTAGGGGAACTAGGGGGTGGGTATGGCTACACCTTC. Encoded protein: CASSLGELGGGYGYTF. Complete variable domain (other parts from reference TRBV9 and TRBJ1-2): DSGVTQTPKHLITATGQRVTLRCSPRSGDLSVYWYQQSLDQGLQFLIQYYNGEERAKGNILERFSAQQFPDLHSELNLSSLELGDSALYFCASSLGELGGGYGYTFGSGTRLTVV.

The chain recombines TRBV5-1 with TRBJ2-2; TRBD2 agrees at 8 bases. J gave up 6 bases and V 2 bases, and 6 bases lay outside the gene matches. The CDR3 sequence is 15 residues long. In germline, CDR1 is SGHRS, CDR2 YFSETQ. The CDR3, as DNA: TGCGCCAGCAGCTTCGAAGCGGGAGTATCCGGGGAGCTGTTTTTT. This gives the protein CASSFEAGVSGELFF.

The chain uses TRBV15 and TRBJ2-3, with a tentative D call TRBD1 (6 bases). Trimming pared 3 bases from V and 0 bases from J, leaving 13 bases between. Germline assignment: CDR1 LNHNV and CDR2 YYDKDF (reference sequence). The CDR3 loop spans 16 amino acids. CDR3 bases: TGTGCCACCAGCAGGGGGGACATCTCTAGCACAGATACGCAGTATTTT. This encodes CATSRGDISSTDTQYF.

CDR3 sequence: CASSPGTGVFEQYF. The CDR3 nucleotides read TGTGCCAGCTCACCCGGGACAGGGGTTTTCGAGCAGTACTTC. The chain links TRBV18 to TRBJ2-7, with TRBD1 identical over 10 bases. In germline, CDR1 is KGHSH, CDR2 LQKENI. This CDR3 is built from 14 residues. Trimming cost V 3 bases and J 6 bases; bases outside gene matches: 5.

The rearrangement joins TRBV13 to TRBJ2-1, with D perhaps matching TRBD2 (6 bases). From germline, CDR1 is PRHDT and CDR2 FYEKMQ (reference sequence). V lost 4 bases and J 5 bases, leaving 18 bases between the germline ends. The CDR3 length is 16 residues. The CDR3: CASSWLVGGVNNEQFF. As DNA, the CDR3 is TGTGCCAGCAGCTGGCTAGTGGGCGGGGTAAACAATGAGCAGTTCTTC.

V usage is TRBV10-1 and J usage is TRBJ2-1, with 7 bases fitting TRBD2. Looked up from germline, CDR1 is WNHNN and CDR2 is SYGVQD (reference sequence). J was trimmed by 1 base and V by 2 bases; bases with no gene match: 2. This CDR3 is built from 15 residues. CDR3 in amino acids: CASSEAGVSYNEQFF. CDR3 coding DNA: TGCGCCAGCAGTGAGGCGGGAGTATCCTACAATGAGCAGTTCTTC.

The V gene is TRBV9, the J gene TRBJ2-5; 10 bases are shared with TRBD2. The V gene's germline CDR1 is SGDLS and CDR2 YYNGEE. CDR3 length: 15 amino acids. Trimming removed 1 base from V and 1 base from J; junction bases left unmatched: 1. CDR3 sequence: CASSVSGGGQETQYF. The CDR3 nucleotides read TGTGCCAGCAGCGTAAGCGGGGGGGGCCAAGAGACCCAGTACTTC.

The chain carries TRBV19 and TRBJ1-5; D is perhaps TRBD1 (5 bases). Trimming stripped 10 bases from V and 0 bases from J, with 13 bases between. Germline-derived CDR1 and CDR2 are LNHDA and SQIVND (reference sequence). The CDR3 contains 14 residues. The CDR3: CATEDTYSNQPQHF. The CDR3, as DNA: TGTGCCACCGAGGACACCTATAGCAATCAGCCCCAGCATTTT.

The chain has TRBV12-3 or TRBV12-4 and TRBJ2-3; TRBD1 is a possible D gene (6 bases). Trimming took 6 bases from V and 4 from J, leaving 11 bases between them. This CDR3 region has 13 residues. This chain's CDR3 is CASRPGVPDTQYF. The DNA for the CDR3 is TGTGCCAGCAGACCAGGGGTCCCAGATACGCAGTATTTT.

This chain links TRBV12-3 or TRBV12-4 with TRBJ2-2; D call uncertain. The CDR3 has 13 residues. V was shortened by 1 base and J by 7 bases, with 7 bases between the two germline ends. CDR3 residues: CASSLGAGGELFF. DNA for the CDR3: TGTGCCAGCAGTTTAGGGGCAGGCGGGGAGCTGTTTTTT.

This chain connects TRBV19 to TRBJ2-1, with 7 nucleotides matching TRBD2. Germline CDR1 LNHDA, CDR2 SQIVND (reference sequence). The trim removed 1 base at V and 3 bases at J, leaving 6 bases unmatched. This CDR3 has 16 residues. The CDR3 nucleotides are TGTGCCAGTAGTATAGGTGGGACTACCTACTACAATGAGCAGTTCTTC. This codes for CASSIGGTTYYNEQFF.

The chain links TRBV6-6 to TRBJ2-2; 7 nucleotides line up with TRBD1. The J segment lost 6 bases and the V segment lost 6 bases, leaving 7 bases of the junction unmatched. This CDR3 comprises 14 residues. The germline gives CDR1 MNHNY, CDR2 SVGAGI (reference sequence). CDR3 coding DNA: TGTGCCAGCAGAGGGGGCAGGGGTCCCGGGGAGCTGTTTTTT. Translation: CASRGGRGPGELFF.

The chain carries TRBV3-1 (or the pseudogene TRBV3-2) and TRBJ2-3; TRBD1 is a possible D gene (6 bases). Trimming removed 0 bases at V and 5 bases at J, with 12 bases between. The CDR3 spans 15 residues. CDR1 and CDR2 (germline): LGHDT, YNNKEL (reference sequence). The CDR3 DNA reads as TGTGCCAGCAGCCAAGATCGGCCAGGGGAAGATACGCAGTATTTT. Translation: CASSQDRPGEDTQYF.

The chain uses TRBV29-1 and TRBJ1-1, with a possible D match to TRBD1 (6 bases). V lost 5 bases and J lost 5, with 12 bases in between. The CDR3 length is 12 residues. Looked up from germline, CDR1 is SQVTM and CDR2 is ANQGSEA. CDR3 protein: CSVTGLRTEAFF. The CDR3, as DNA: TGCAGCGTTACAGGGCTGCGTACTGAAGCTTTCTTT.